Reported below is one T cell receptor beta chain. Its antigen is unidentified. V lost 3 bases and J lost 6; bases outside the gene matches: 17. CDR1 and CDR2 (germline): MNHEY, SMNVEV (reference sequence). The CDR3 contains 19 residues. This entry comes from a study of T cell responses to AZD1222 COVID-19 vaccine. Libraries were prepared by immunoSEQ multiplex PCR; TCRdb keeps only in-frame clonotypes and omits some of them. The sample contains about 84,000 clones, approximately 90% of which appear only once. General study findings and limits: The number of AZD1222 recipients seropositive at baseline was only 6 or 7. Spike-specific TCR breadth and depth both grew after two AZD1222 doses. Unmutated regions of variants are reportedly targeted by nearly half of spike-specific TCRs.

The receptor comes from an adult in good health. The sequencing used peripheral blood, collected on day 0 of AZD1222 vaccination. The gene calls are TRBV27 and TRBJ2-1; 10 nucleotides align to TRBD2. CDR3 in amino acids: CASSFAGVRSGRAVNEQFF. In DNA form, the CDR3 reads TGTGCCAGCAGTTTCGCCGGAGTTAGAAGCGGGAGGGCCGTCAATGAGCAGTTCTTC.